Below, 2 T cell receptor beta chains from the same sample are listed, as sequenced in a study of regulatory and conventional T cells in RAG deficiency. The sorted regulatory T cells were CD4+, CD25-high and CD127-low, with genomic DNA sequenced. The repertoire was sequenced with immunoSEQ multiplex PCR; TCRdb's copy has only in-frame clones and lacks some. The data contain some 28,000 clones, over 80% of them singletons. The data were also submitted as part of a second study, on regulatory T cells. Per that study: The primer mix had 52 TRBV and 13 TRBJ primers.

Sequences were obtained from Tregs sorted from blood. The receptors were gathered from a human donor in good health.

V gene TRBV18 combines with J gene TRBJ1-2; D possibly corresponds to TRBD1 (5 bases). Deletions cut 3 bases from V and 4 bases from J, with 9 bases between. The germline gives CDR1 KGHSH, CDR2 LQKENI. The CDR3 runs to 13 residues. The DNA for the CDR3 is TGTGCCAGCTCACCTCTAGACAGCTATGGCTACACCTTC. This gives the protein CASSPLDSYGYTF.

V is TRBV6-1 and J is TRBJ1-3, with D possibly being TRBD1 (6 bases). V shed 6 bases and J shed 0 bases, with 21 bases lying between them. Germline assignment: CDR1 MNHNS and CDR2 SASEGT. CDR3 length: 18 amino acids. The CDR3 sequence: CASREWDKTLRSGNTIYF. The CDR3 nucleotides read TGTGCCAGCAGGGAATGGGACAAAACTCTACGCTCTGGAAACACCATATATTTT.